These 10 T cell receptor beta chains were all obtained from the same sample, sequenced in a study of OX40 agonist ivuxolimab in advanced cancers. Sequencing used immunoSEQ multiplex PCR; TCRdb keeps in-frame clones, though not all of them. The table includes more than 45,000 clones, 82% detected once. The specimen was CD4+ or CD8+ T cells sorted from blood, collected in a trial of the OX40 agonist ivuxolimab. The receptor set was obtained from an adult with an advanced solid tumor such as melanoma, head and neck, liver or kidney cancer.

This chain connects TRBV5-1 to TRBJ2-7; no clear D. Trimming took 5 bases from V and 3 from J, leaving 9 bases between them. There are 12 residues in the CDR3. Germline CDR1 SGHRS, CDR2 YFSETQ. The CDR3 bases are TGCGCCAGCAGTCCGGACGGCTACGAGCAGTACTTC. Translated, it gives CASSPDGYEQYF.

The rearrangement uses TRBV4-1 and TRBJ2-7; 7 bases map to TRBD2. V was pared by 4 bases and J by 5 bases, with 20 bases of the junction left unmatched. CDR3 size: 18 residues. From germline, CDR1 is MGHRA and CDR2 YSYEKL. The CDR3 loop is CASSPGSASGLNRHEQYF. The CDR3 DNA reads as TGCGCCAGCAGCCCTGGTTCGGCTAGCGGACTAAACCGCCACGAGCAGTACTTC.

This chain links TRBV6-4 with TRBJ2-6, with D unresolved. From germline, CDR1 is MRHNA and CDR2 SNTAGT. CDR3 length: 14 residues. Trimming pared 2 bases from V and 2 bases from J, leaving 4 bases between. The CDR3 region has the DNA TGTGCCAGCAGTGACATGGCTGGGGCCAACGTCCTGACTTTC. As protein: CASSDMAGANVLTF.

The CDR3 here is CASSSSTSADEQFF. The CDR3 DNA reads as TGTGCCAGCAGCTCCTCGACTAGCGCAGATGAGCAGTTCTTC. The chain carries TRBV7-9 and TRBJ2-1; 8 nucleotides agree with TRBD2. The V gene's germline CDR1 is SEHNR and CDR2 FQNEAQ (reference sequence). Germline trimming cut 4 bases from V and 8 bases from J; bases unmatched to any gene: 7. The CDR3 sequence is 14 residues long.

This clone has just a few counts. The rearrangement joins TRBV5-1 to TRBJ2-5, with 7 bases that match TRBD1. CDR1 and CDR2 (germline): SGHRS, YFSETQ. The CDR3 extends over 15 amino acids. V was clipped by 1 base and J by 2 bases; unmatched bases: 5. Here the CDR3 DNA reads TGCGCCAGCAGCTTGAGGACAGGTCTACAAGAGACCCAGTACTTC. It yields the protein CASSLRTGLQETQYF.

The J gene is TRBJ1-1, the V gene TRBV7-2; perhaps TRBD1 as D (5 bases). CDR3 size: 14 residues. Germline values: CDR1 SGHTA, CDR2 FQGNSA. V lost 3 bases to trimming and J lost 5 bases, with 13 bases between them. CDR3 in DNA: TGTGCCAGCAGCTTGACCCAGGGAAGGACTGAAGCTTTCTTT. Protein product: CASSLTQGRTEAFF.

The count of this clone is one. J is TRBJ2-6 and V is TRBV4-1, with 7 bases matching TRBD1. The CDR3 covers 17 residues. The germline V gene encodes CDR1 MGHRA and CDR2 YSYEKL. The V segment lost 1 base and the J segment 2 bases; nucleotides outside the gene matches: 5. In nucleotides, the CDR3 is TGCGCCAGCAGCCAAGCCCCCGGACAGGCTGGGGCCAACGTCCTGACTTTC. It specifies CASSQAPGQAGANVLTF.

The chain combines TRBV7-2 with TRBJ1-1, with unresolved D. V was clipped by 2 bases and J by 3 bases, with 4 bases between them. In germline, CDR1 is SGHTA, CDR2 FQGNSA. This CDR3 comprises 12 residues. The CDR3, as DNA: TGTGCCAGCAGCTTAATGGACACTGAAGCTTTCTTT. The encoded protein is CASSLMDTEAFF. The full variable domain, its missing parts supplied by reference TRBV7-2 and TRBJ1-1, is GAGVSQSPSNKVTEKGKDVELRCDPISGHTALYWYRQSLGQGLEFLIYFQGNSAPDKSGLPSDRFSAERTGGSVSTLTIQRTQQEDSAVYLCASSLMDTEAFFGQGTRLTVV.

The gene calls are TRBV29-1 and TRBJ1-1; D not resolved. Trimming stripped 6 bases from V and 3 bases from J, with 32 bases between. The germline V gene encodes CDR1 SQVTM and CDR2 ANQGSEA. This CDR3 contains 19 residues. The CDR3 loop reads CSVAYPSPLGRPRDTEAFF. CDR3 sequence (DNA): TGCAGCGTCGCTTATCCGTCCCCTCTCGGAAGACCAAGGGACACTGAAGCTTTCTTT.

The chain joins TRBV5-4 to TRBJ2-5; 9 bases match TRBD2. This CDR3 spans 15 amino acids. V dropped 2 bases and J dropped 1; count of bases not matched to a gene: 3. From germline, CDR1 is SGHNT and CDR2 YYREEE (reference sequence). The CDR3 protein is CASSLAGGFQETQYF. The CDR3 bases are TGTGCCAGCAGCTTAGCGGGGGGCTTCCAAGAGACCCAGTACTTC.